A single sample gave rise to the 11 T cell receptor beta chains below, sequenced in a study of PD-L1 blockade in urothelial cancer. Time point reported: pretreatment peripheral blood. Profiled with immunoSEQ multiplex PCR; TCRdb holds only in-frame clones, not every one. The data show roughly 51,000 clones, with about 82% seen just once and approximately 20% held by the top ten. This sample comprised PBMCs, obtained around atezolizumab (anti-PD-L1) treatment. The source is a man between 60 and 75 years old with urothelial cancer.

The chain links TRBV5-1 to TRBJ2-2; 8 positions agree with TRBD2. Trimming cost V 0 bases and J 6 bases; bases outside gene matches: 1. The CDR3 length is 14 residues. The germline CDR1 and CDR2 sequences are SGHRS and YFSETQ. This CDR3 is CASSLGTSPGELFF. The CDR3 nucleotides are TGCGCCAGCAGCTTGGGGACTAGCCCCGGGGAGCTGTTTTTT. The entire variable domain, with the rest obtained from reference TRBV5-1 and TRBJ2-2, is as follows: KAGVTQTPRYLIKTRGQQVTLSCSPISGHRSVSWYQQTPGQGLQFLFEYFSETQRNKGNFPGRFSGRQFSNSRSEMNVSTLELGDSALYLCASSLGTSPGELFFGEGSRLTVL.

This clone was counted only a few times. CDR3 nucleotide sequence: TGTGCCAGCAGCAAAGCAGTAGAAGAAGATGAAGCTTTCTTT. It specifies CASSKAVEEDEAFF. The chain has TRBV21-1 and TRBJ1-1. TRBV21-1 is a known pseudogene. CDR3 length: 14 amino acids.

The DNA for the CDR3 is TGCGCCAGCAGCTTGGGACAGGGAGGAGATACGCAGTATTTT. It codes for CASSLGQGGDTQYF. The chain links TRBV5-1 to TRBJ2-3; D is perhaps TRBD1 (7 bases). V was shortened by 0 bases and J by 5 bases, with 10 bases between the two germline ends. There are 14 residues in the CDR3. Germline V CDR1 and CDR2: SGHRS, YFSETQ.

The J gene is TRBJ1-1, the V gene TRBV30; no clear D. V was cut by 2 bases and J by 1 base, with 8 bases left in between. CDR1 and CDR2 (germline): GTSNPN, SVGIG (reference sequence). The CDR3 consists of 13 residues. The CDR3 is CAWSSGRNTEAFF. In nucleotides, the CDR3 is TGTGCCTGGAGTTCGGGAAGGAACACTGAAGCTTTCTTT.

J is TRBJ2-7 and V is TRBV9, with 12 bases aligning to TRBD2. J was trimmed by 5 bases and V by 0 bases; bases with no gene match: 3. CDR1 and CDR2 from the germline V gene are SGDLS and YYNGEE. The CDR3 is 15 amino acids. The CDR3 is CASSVGLAGDNEQYF. CDR3 sequence (DNA): TGTGCCAGCAGCGTAGGACTAGCGGGAGACAACGAGCAGTACTTC.

This chain connects TRBV30 to TRBJ1-4; perhaps TRBD1 as D (5 bases). The germline CDR1 and CDR2 sequences are GTSNPN and SVGIG (reference sequence). CDR3 size: 12 residues. Trimming took 3 bases from V and 5 from J, leaving 7 bases between them. The CDR3 DNA follows: TGTGCCTGGAGGGGGGGAAATGAAAAACTGTTTTTT. Translation: CAWRGGNEKLFF.

The chain employs TRBV19 and TRBJ1-5; D perhaps matches TRBD1 (5 bases). Trimming pared 9 bases from V and 0 bases from J, leaving 15 bases between. CDR3 length equals 15 residues. The germline V gene encodes CDR1 LNHDA and CDR2 SQIVND (reference sequence). The CDR3 nucleotides read TGTGCCAGCCAGGCGGGGGGATATAGCAATCAGCCCCAGCATTTT. It encodes CASQAGGYSNQPQHF.

The chain joins TRBV5-6 to TRBJ2-7, with TRBD2 as a possible D gene (6 bases). Between the trimmed V and J ends, which lost 2 bases and 5 bases, there was a span of 14 bases. This CDR3 is built from 14 residues. Germline CDR1 and CDR2: SGHDT and YYEEEE. The CDR3 is CASSLPGELDEQYF. Written as DNA, the CDR3 is TGTGCCAGCAGCTTACCGGGAGAGCTGGACGAGCAGTACTTC.

The CDR3 sequence: CASSERTGGFGGYTF. Here the CDR3 DNA reads TGCGCCAGCAGCGAACGGACAGGGGGCTTTGGCGGCTACACCTTC. The genes are TRBV5-1 and TRBJ1-2; 11 nucleotides align to TRBD1. Germline CDR1 SGHRS, CDR2 YFSETQ. This CDR3 is built from 15 residues. V was pared by 4 bases and J by 8 bases, with 10 bases of the junction left unmatched.

The chain combines TRBV9 with TRBJ2-7; no clear D. CDR3 length equals 14 residues. Trimming removed 1 base from V and 0 bases from J, with 8 bases in between. CDR1 is SGDLS, CDR2 YYNGEE, per germline. The CDR3 is CASSVYSLSYEQYF. The CDR3, as DNA: TGTGCCAGCAGCGTATATAGCCTCTCCTACGAGCAGTACTTC.

CDR3 in DNA: TGTGCCAGCAGCTTCCCTAGCGGGGGGGCCAAAGATACGCAGTATTTT. It codes for CASSFPSGGAKDTQYF. The V gene is TRBV12-1, the J gene TRBJ2-3; the tabulated D call, TRBD2, remains unverified against the DNA. TRBV12-1 is a listed pseudogene. The CDR3 sequence is 16 residues long.